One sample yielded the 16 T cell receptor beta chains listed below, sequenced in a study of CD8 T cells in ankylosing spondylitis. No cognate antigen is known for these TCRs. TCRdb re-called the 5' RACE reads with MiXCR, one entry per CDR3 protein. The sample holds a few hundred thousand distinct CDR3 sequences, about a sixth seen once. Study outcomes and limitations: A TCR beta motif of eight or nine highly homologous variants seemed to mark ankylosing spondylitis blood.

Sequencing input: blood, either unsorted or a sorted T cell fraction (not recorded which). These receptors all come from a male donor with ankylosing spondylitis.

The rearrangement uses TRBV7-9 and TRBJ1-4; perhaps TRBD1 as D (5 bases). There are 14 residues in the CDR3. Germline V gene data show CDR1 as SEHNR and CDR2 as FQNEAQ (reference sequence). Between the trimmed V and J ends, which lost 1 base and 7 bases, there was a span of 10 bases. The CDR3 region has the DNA TGTGCCAGCAGCTTAGTAACAGGAGGTGAAAAACTGTTTTTT. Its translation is CASSLVTGGEKLFF.

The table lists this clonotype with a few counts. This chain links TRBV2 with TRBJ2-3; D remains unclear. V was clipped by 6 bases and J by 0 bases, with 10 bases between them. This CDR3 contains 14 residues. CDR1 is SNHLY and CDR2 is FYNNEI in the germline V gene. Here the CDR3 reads CASRKVVSTDTQYF. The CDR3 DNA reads TGTGCCAGCAGGAAGGTGGTCAGCACAGATACGCAGTATTTT.

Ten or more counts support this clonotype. The CDR3, as DNA: TGTGCCAGCAGCTTGGGGGCGCGGGGTAGCGGGGCGAACACCGGGGAGCTGTTTTTT. Amino acids: CASSLGARGSGANTGELFF. The chain joins TRBV5-6 to TRBJ2-2, with TRBD2 matching 8 bases. Germline V CDR1 and CDR2: SGHDT, YYEEEE. The trim removed 0 bases at V and 0 bases at J, leaving 10 bases unmatched. The CDR3 spans 19 residues.

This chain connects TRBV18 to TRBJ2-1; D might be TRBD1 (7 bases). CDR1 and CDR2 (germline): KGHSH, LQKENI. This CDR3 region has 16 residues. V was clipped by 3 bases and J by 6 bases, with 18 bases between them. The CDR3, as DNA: TGTGCCAGCTCACCGGGGGGCACAGGGGCAGCCAATGAGCAGTTCTTC. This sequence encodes CASSPGGTGAANEQFF.

CDR3 residues: CASRPSGRVQETQYF. The DNA for the CDR3 is TGTGCCAGCAGACCTAGCGGGAGAGTCCAAGAGACCCAGTACTTC. The chain links TRBV27 to TRBJ2-5; 10 nucleotides align to TRBD2. The J segment lost 1 base and the V segment lost 6 bases, leaving 5 bases of the junction unmatched. Looked up from germline, CDR1 is MNHEY and CDR2 is SMNVEV (reference sequence). The CDR3 length is 15 residues.

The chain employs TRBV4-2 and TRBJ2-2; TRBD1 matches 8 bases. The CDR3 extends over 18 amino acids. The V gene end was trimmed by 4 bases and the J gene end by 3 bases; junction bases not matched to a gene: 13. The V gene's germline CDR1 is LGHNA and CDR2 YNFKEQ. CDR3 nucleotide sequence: TGTGCCAGCAGCCGGAGGACAGGGAAATCTTTTGACACCGGGGAGCTGTTTTTT. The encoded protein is CASSRRTGKSFDTGELFF.

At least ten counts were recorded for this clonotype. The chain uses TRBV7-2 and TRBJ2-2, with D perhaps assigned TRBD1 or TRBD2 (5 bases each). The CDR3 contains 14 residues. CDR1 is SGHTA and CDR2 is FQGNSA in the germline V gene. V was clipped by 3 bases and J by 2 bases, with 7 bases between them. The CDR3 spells CASSLGVNTGELFF. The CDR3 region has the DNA TGTGCCAGCAGCTTGGGGGTTAACACCGGGGAGCTGTTTTTT.

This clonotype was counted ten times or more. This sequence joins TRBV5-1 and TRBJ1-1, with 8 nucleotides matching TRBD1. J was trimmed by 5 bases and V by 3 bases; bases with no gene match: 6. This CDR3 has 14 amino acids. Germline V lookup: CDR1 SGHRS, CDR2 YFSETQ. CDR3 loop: CASSSGTGGTEAFF. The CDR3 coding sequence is TGCGCCAGCAGCTCCGGGACAGGAGGAACTGAAGCTTTCTTT.

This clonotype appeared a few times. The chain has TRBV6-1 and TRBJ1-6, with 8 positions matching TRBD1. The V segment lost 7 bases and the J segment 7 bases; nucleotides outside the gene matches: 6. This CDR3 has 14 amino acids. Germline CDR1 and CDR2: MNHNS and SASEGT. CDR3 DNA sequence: TGTGCCAGCACTAACGACAGGGGAAATTCACCCCTCCACTTT. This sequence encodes CASTNDRGNSPLHF.

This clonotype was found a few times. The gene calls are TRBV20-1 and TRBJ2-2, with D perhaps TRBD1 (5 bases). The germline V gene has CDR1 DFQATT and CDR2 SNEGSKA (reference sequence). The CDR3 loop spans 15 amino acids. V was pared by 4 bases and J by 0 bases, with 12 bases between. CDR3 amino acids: CSATSTDPNTGELFF. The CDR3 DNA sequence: TGCAGTGCTACCTCGACAGACCCGAACACCGGGGAGCTGTTTTTT.

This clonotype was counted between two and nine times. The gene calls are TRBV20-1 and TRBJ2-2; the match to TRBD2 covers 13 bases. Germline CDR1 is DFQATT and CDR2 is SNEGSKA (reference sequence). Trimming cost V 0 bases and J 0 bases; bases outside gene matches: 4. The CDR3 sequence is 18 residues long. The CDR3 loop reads CSARDRTSGGPNTGELFF. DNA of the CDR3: TGCAGTGCTAGAGATCGGACTAGCGGGGGCCCGAACACCGGGGAGCTGTTTTTT.

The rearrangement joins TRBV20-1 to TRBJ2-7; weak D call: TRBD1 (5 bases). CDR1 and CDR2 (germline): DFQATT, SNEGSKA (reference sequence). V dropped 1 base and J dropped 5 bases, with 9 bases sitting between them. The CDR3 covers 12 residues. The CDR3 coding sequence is TGCAGTGCTAGAGCCAGGGAAAACGAGCAGTACTTC. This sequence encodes CSARARENEQYF.

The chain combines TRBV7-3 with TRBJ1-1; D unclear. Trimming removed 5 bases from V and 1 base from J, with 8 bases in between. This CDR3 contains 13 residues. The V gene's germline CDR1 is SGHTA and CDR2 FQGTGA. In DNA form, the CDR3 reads TGTGCCAGCAGCCCGTTCAAGAACACTGAAGCTTTCTTT. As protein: CASSPFKNTEAFF.

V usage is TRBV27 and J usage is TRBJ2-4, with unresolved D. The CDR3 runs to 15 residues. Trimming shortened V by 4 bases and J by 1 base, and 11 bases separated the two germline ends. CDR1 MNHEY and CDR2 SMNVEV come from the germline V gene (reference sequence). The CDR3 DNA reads TGTGCCAGCAGTTCCCCCGCCGGGGCCAAAAACATTCAGTACTTC. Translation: CASSSPAGAKNIQYF.

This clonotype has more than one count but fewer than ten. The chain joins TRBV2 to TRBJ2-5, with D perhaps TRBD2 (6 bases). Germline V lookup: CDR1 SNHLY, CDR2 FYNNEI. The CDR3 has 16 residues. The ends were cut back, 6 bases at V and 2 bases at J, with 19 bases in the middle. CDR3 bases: TGTGCCAGCAGAACAAGCGGAGCGGGCACACAAGAGACCCAGTACTTC. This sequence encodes CASRTSGAGTQETQYF.

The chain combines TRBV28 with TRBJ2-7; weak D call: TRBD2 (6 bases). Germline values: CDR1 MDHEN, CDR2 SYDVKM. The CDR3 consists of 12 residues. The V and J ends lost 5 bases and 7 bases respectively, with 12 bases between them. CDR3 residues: CASSHRREEQYF. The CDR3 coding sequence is TGTGCCAGCAGTCACCGTCGGGAGGAGCAGTACTTC.